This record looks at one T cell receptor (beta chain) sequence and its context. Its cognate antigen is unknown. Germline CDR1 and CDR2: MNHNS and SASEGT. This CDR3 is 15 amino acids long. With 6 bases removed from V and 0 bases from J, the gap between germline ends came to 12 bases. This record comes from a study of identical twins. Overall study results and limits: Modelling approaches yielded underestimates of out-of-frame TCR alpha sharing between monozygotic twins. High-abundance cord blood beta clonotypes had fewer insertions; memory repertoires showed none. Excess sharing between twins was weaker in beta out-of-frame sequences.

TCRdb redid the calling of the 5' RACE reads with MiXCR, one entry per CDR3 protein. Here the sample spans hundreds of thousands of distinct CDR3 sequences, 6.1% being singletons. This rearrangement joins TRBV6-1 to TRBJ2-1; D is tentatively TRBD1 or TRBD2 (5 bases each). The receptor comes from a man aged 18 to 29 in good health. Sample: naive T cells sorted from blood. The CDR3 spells CASSRPGTSYNEQFF. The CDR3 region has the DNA TGTGCCAGCAGCCGCCCAGGGACCTCCTACAATGAGCAGTTCTTC.